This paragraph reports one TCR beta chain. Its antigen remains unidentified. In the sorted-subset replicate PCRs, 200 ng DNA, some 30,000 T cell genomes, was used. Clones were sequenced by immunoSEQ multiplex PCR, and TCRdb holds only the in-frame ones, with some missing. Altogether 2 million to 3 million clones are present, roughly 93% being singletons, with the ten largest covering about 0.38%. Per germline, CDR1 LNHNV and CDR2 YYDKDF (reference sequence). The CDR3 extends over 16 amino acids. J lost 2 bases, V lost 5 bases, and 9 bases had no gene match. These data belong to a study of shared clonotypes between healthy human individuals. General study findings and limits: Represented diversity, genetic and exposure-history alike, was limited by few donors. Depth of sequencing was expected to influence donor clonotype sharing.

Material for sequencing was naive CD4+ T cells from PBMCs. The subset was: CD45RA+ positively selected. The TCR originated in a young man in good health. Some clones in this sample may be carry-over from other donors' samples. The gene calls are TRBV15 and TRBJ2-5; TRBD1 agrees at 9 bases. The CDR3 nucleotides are TGTGCCACCAGCGTGCTTCCGGGACAGGGACAAGAGACCCAGTACTTC. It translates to CATSVLPGQGQETQYF.